This paragraph covers one T cell receptor (beta chain) sequence. Method: immunoSEQ multiplex PCR; TCRdb's copy keeps in-frame clones and lacks some. Counted here are some 65,000 clones, about nine tenths occurring once; the ten biggest clones make up about 1.6%. This sample is drawn from a study of CD4 T cells in relation to SARS-CoV-2 and coronaviruses. The unexposed donors gave CD4+ T cells in 2011-2018, prior to COVID-19. Naive and memory CD4+ T cells came from enriched cryopreserved PBMCs. The sample comprised memory CD4+ T cells from PBMCs. This sequence was found in a human donor in good health.

CDR3 amino acids: CASSRGSPNEKLFF. CDR3 DNA: TGCGCCAGCAGCCGGGGCAGCCCTAATGAAAAACTGTTTTTT. The chain has TRBV5-1 and TRBJ1-4; D possibly corresponds to TRBD1 (5 bases). Germline values: CDR1 SGHRS, CDR2 YFSETQ. The V gene lost 4 bases and the J gene lost 3 bases, with 10 bases spanning the gap. This CDR3 contains 14 residues.